The sequence of this T cell receptor (beta chain) was determined in a study of cytomegalovirus exposure and HLA in healthy donors. Overall study results and limits: Several of the most significant clusters were apparently associated with common viral pathogens in a later analysis.

The PCR contained 60 Vbeta and 13 Jbeta primers. Sequencing was performed with immunoSEQ multiplex PCR; in TCRdb, only in-frame clones are kept and a portion is missing. The sample holds tens of thousands of clones; around 80% are singletons and the top ten take under 2.5%. This clone was seen just once. As yet, its antigen is unknown. The length of the CDR3 is 15 residues. Per germline, CDR1 SGHTA and CDR2 FQGTGA. Sequenced sample: PBMCs. The genes are TRBV7-3 and TRBJ2-5; 8 nucleotides align to TRBD2. The better agreement between TRBJ2-7 and the DNA end casts doubt on the J call. The TCR originated in a man younger than 35 in good health and CMV-seronegative. The CDR3 protein is CASSPQAGEAYEQYF. CDR3 DNA: TGTGCCAGCAGCCCACAAGCGGGAGAAGCCTACGAGCAGTACTTC.